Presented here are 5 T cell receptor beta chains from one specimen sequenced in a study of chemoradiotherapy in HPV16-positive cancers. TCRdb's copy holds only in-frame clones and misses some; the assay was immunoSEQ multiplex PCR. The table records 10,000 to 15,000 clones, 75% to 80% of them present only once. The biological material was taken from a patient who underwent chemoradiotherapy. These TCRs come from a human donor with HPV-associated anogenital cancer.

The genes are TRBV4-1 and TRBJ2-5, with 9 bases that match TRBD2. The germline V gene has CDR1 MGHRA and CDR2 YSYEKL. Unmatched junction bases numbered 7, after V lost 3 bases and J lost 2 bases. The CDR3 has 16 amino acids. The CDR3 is CASSQALAGRQETQYF. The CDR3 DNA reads TGCGCCAGCAGCCAGGCCCTAGCGGGGCGGCAAGAGACCCAGTACTTC.

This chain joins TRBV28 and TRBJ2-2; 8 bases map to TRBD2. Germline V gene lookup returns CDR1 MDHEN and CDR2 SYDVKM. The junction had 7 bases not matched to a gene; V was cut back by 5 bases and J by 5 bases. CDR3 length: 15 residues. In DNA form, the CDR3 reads TGTGCCAGCAGTCCACCAGGGACTAGGACCGGGGAGCTGTTTTTT. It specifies CASSPPGTRTGELFF.

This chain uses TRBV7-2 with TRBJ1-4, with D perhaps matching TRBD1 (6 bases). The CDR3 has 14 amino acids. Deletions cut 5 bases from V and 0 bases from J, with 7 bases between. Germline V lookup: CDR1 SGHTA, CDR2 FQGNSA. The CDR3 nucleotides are TGTGCCAGCAGCCGGACAGCAACTAATGAAAAACTGTTTTTT. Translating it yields CASSRTATNEKLFF.

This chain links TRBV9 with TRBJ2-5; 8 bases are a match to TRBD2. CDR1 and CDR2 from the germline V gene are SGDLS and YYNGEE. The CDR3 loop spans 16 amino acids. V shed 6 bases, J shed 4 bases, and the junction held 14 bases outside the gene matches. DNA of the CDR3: TGTGCCAGCACCCAGAGCGAGCGGGGGACCCCAGAGACCCAGTACTTC. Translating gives CASTQSERGTPETQYF.

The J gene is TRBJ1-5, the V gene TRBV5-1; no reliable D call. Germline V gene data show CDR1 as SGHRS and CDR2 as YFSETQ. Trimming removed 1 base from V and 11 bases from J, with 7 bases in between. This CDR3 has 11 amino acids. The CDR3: CASSLWVTQHF. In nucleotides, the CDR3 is TGCGCCAGCAGCTTGTGGGTAACCCAGCATTTT.